The 30 T cell receptor beta chains below all came from one sample that was sequenced in a study of CD8 T cells in ankylosing spondylitis. TCRdb re-called the 5' RACE reads with MiXCR, one entry per CDR3 protein. The table lists about 320,000 distinct CDR3 sequences, around a tenth of them singletons, with roughly a tenth in the top ten. Material: blood, either unsorted or a sorted T cell fraction (not recorded which). These receptors all come from a female donor with ankylosing spondylitis or in good health (not recorded which).

The rearrangement links TRBV9 to TRBJ1-6; D ambiguous. V was clipped by 3 bases and J by 7 bases, with 5 bases between them. CDR3 length: 12 residues. Germline CDR1 and CDR2: SGDLS and YYNGEE. The CDR3 spells CASSGRNSPLHF. As DNA, the CDR3 is TGTGCCAGCAGCGGGCGAAATTCACCCCTCCACTTT.

This clonotype was counted many times. The V call is TRBV4-3, the J call TRBJ1-1; D uncertain. Trimming took off 0 bases at V and 5 bases at J, with 13 bases between the two ends. This CDR3 is built from 15 residues. Germline CDR1 is LGHNA and CDR2 is YSLEER. CDR3 sequence: CASSQEVVGVTEAFF. CDR3 bases: TGCGCCAGCAGCCAAGAAGTGGTGGGTGTAACTGAAGCTTTCTTT.

The J gene is TRBJ2-1, the V gene TRBV5-1, with TRBD2 matching 10 bases. The J segment lost 3 bases and the V segment lost 0 bases, leaving 9 bases of the junction unmatched. The CDR3 is made up of 18 amino acids. Germline V gives CDR1 SGHRS, CDR2 YFSETQ. The CDR3: CASSLGPPGLALYNEQFF. The CDR3 DNA sequence: TGCGCCAGCAGCTTGGGGCCACCGGGACTAGCGCTCTACAATGAGCAGTTCTTC.

This clonotype was found many times. This chain links TRBV5-1 with TRBJ2-3, with D perhaps TRBD2 (6 bases). V was clipped by 1 base and J by 2 bases, with 14 bases between them. This CDR3 is built from 16 residues. The germline CDR1 and CDR2 sequences are SGHRS and YFSETQ. The CDR3 coding sequence is TGCGCCAGCAGCTTGAGGGAGGTTGGATACACAGATACGCAGTATTTT. Protein sequence: CASSLREVGYTDTQYF.

Many counts were recorded for this clonotype. The chain carries TRBV20-1 and TRBJ2-7; 8 bases fit TRBD1. This CDR3 comprises 14 residues. Germline lookup yields CDR1 DFQATT and CDR2 SNEGSKA (reference sequence). CDR3 region: CSANRGTGSYEQYF. DNA for the CDR3: TGCAGCGCCAACCGGGGGACAGGTTCCTACGAGCAGTACTTC.

This clonotype was counted at least ten times. CDR3 DNA: TGCGCCAGCAGCCCAAGCGGGGGCACCTACAATGAGCAGTTCTTC. This sequence encodes CASSPSGGTYNEQFF. This rearrangement joins TRBV5-1 to TRBJ2-1, with 8 positions matching TRBD2. CDR1 SGHRS and CDR2 YFSETQ come from the germline V gene. This CDR3 comprises 15 residues. The V and J ends lost 4 bases and 2 bases, in that order; junction bases with no gene match: 5.

This clonotype has a count of ten or more. J is TRBJ1-6 and V is TRBV20-1; a weak D match, TRBD1 (5 bases). The germline gives CDR1 DFQATT, CDR2 SNEGSKA (reference sequence). V dropped 6 bases and J dropped 9 bases, with 12 bases sitting between them. The CDR3 runs 12 residues. For the CDR3, the DNA is TGCAGTGCCCCCATGGGGACTTCACCCCTCCACTTT. Translating it yields CSAPMGTSPLHF.

At least ten counts were recorded for this clonotype. The genes are TRBV20-1 and TRBJ2-3, with D hard to call. CDR3 length: 15 residues. From germline, CDR1 is DFQATT and CDR2 SNEGSKA (reference sequence). V was pared by 3 bases and J by 5 bases, with 18 bases between. CDR3 sequence: CSASHRGSKEDTQYF. In nucleotides, the CDR3 is TGCAGTGCTAGTCACCGCGGCTCCAAGGAAGATACGCAGTATTTT.

This sequence joins TRBV6-1 and TRBJ2-5; TRBD1 aligns across 7 bases. CDR1 MNHNS and CDR2 SASEGT come from the germline V gene. J lost 5 bases, V lost 7 bases, and 10 bases had no gene match. This CDR3 has 14 amino acids. CDR3 in amino acids: CASKWGQLGETQYF. CDR3 bases: TGTGCCAGCAAGTGGGGACAGTTAGGGGAGACCCAGTACTTC.

This clonotype has only a few counts. The chain employs TRBV18 and TRBJ2-5; 9 positions agree with TRBD2. Trimming at V came to 6 bases and at J to 3 bases, leaving 5 bases not matched to a gene. In germline, CDR1 is KGHSH, CDR2 LQKENI. The CDR3 is 14 residues long. CDR3 DNA sequence: TGTGCCAGCTCGGCCGCGGGGGGGAAAGAGACCCAGTACTTC. It yields the protein CASSAAGGKETQYF.

The table lists this clonotype with a few counts. The chain uses TRBV20-1 and TRBJ1-1, with TRBD1 matching over 10 bases. This CDR3 contains 17 residues. The V and J ends lost 1 base and 4 bases, in that order; junction bases with no gene match: 12. The V gene's germline CDR1 is DFQATT and CDR2 SNEGSKA (reference sequence). DNA of the CDR3: TGCAGTGCTAGAGCCCCGGACAGGGGGATGTACAGCACTGAAGCTTTCTTT. Encoded protein: CSARAPDRGMYSTEAFF.

This clonotype was counted ten times or more. This chain connects TRBV20-1 to TRBJ2-1; D unclear. The CDR3 runs to 16 residues. Germline V gene data show CDR1 as DFQATT and CDR2 as SNEGSKA (reference sequence). Trimming took 4 bases from V and 1 from J, leaving 17 bases between them. The CDR3 DNA reads TGCAGTGCTATCAACCCGAGCGAGACTTCCTACAATGAGCAGTTCTTC. It specifies CSAINPSETSYNEQFF.

This clonotype was observed many times. This sequence joins TRBV20-1 and TRBJ1-4; D is perhaps TRBD1 (5 bases). The V gene lost 0 bases and the J gene lost 4 bases, with 12 bases spanning the gap. The V gene's germline CDR1 is DFQATT and CDR2 SNEGSKA (reference sequence). This CDR3 comprises 15 residues. In DNA, the CDR3 is TGCAGTGCTAGAGATCTTTTACAGGATAATGAAAAACTGTTTTTT. Translation: CSARDLLQDNEKLFF.

This clonotype was counted between two and nine times. The chain joins TRBV7-8 to TRBJ2-4, with 7 nucleotides matching TRBD2. Germline V CDR1 and CDR2: SGHVS, FQNEAQ. The CDR3 covers 14 residues. Trimming at V came to 6 bases and at J to 2 bases, leaving 4 bases not matched to a gene. CDR3 sequence (DNA): TGTGCCAGCAGGGGGGGGGACTCCAAAAACATTCAGTACTTC. Protein: CASRGGDSKNIQYF.

This clonotype came up many times. The chain joins TRBV6-1 to TRBJ2-1; no definite D call. Trimming stripped 6 bases from V and 0 bases from J, with 15 bases between. The CDR3 is 16 amino acids. Germline CDR1 MNHNS, CDR2 SASEGT. DNA of the CDR3: TGTGCCAGCAGCCTTCGGGCGGAGAGCTCCTACAATGAGCAGTTCTTC. It is translated as CASSLRAESSYNEQFF.

This clonotype was recorded at least ten times. This chain connects TRBV20-1 to TRBJ1-5, with D maybe TRBD1 (5 bases). Trimming cost V 7 bases and J 1 base, with 11 bases left between them. The CDR3 totals 13 residues. Germline V gives CDR1 DFQATT, CDR2 SNEGSKA (reference sequence). CDR3 sequence: CSVPGTSNQPQHF. CDR3 sequence (DNA): TGCAGTGTTCCGGGGACGAGCAATCAGCCCCAGCATTTT.

This clonotype showed up just a few times. The chain employs TRBV4-1 and TRBJ2-3, with 8 bases fitting TRBD2. V was clipped by 6 bases and J by 0 bases; unmatched bases: 11. From germline, CDR1 is MGHRA and CDR2 YSYEKL. The CDR3 is made up of 17 amino acids. The CDR3 coding sequence is TGCGCCAGCAGTCGCCTCTTCGGGAGGGAGAGCACAGATACGCAGTATTTT. Encoded protein: CASSRLFGRESTDTQYF.

This clonotype was detected many times. The J gene is TRBJ2-3, the V gene TRBV6-1, with 12 bases that match TRBD2. The ends lost 6 bases at V and 4 bases at J; junction bases unmatched: 8. The germline gives CDR1 MNHNS, CDR2 SASEGT. The CDR3 runs 16 residues. CDR3 in DNA: TGTGCCAGCAGCCCCGAGACTAGCGGGAGTCCAGATACGCAGTATTTT. Translation gives CASSPETSGSPDTQYF.

This clonotype was observed a handful of times. The chain carries TRBV11-2 and TRBJ2-3, with TRBD1 as a possible D gene (6 bases). Per the germline V gene, CDR1 is SGHAT and CDR2 is FQNNGV. CDR3 length: 16 amino acids. The V end lost 5 bases, the J end lost 0 bases, and 15 bases lay between the germline ends. The CDR3 sequence is CASSARTAKSTDTQYF. DNA of the CDR3: TGTGCCAGCAGCGCCCGGACAGCAAAAAGCACAGATACGCAGTATTTT. Together with reference TRBV11-2 and TRBJ2-3, the CDR3 gives the full variable domain: EAGVAQSPRYKIIEKRQSVAFWCNPISGHATLYWYQQILGQGPKLLIQFQNNGVVDDSQLPKDRFSAERLKGVDSTLKIQPAKLEDSAVYLCASSARTAKSTDTQYFGPGTRLTVL.

This clonotype was detected many times. The rearrangement uses TRBV29-1 and TRBJ2-1; TRBD1 is a possible D gene (5 bases). Trimming pared 1 base from V and 1 base from J, leaving 14 bases between. Germline V gives CDR1 SQVTM, CDR2 ANQGSEA. The CDR3 spans 16 residues. CDR3 sequence reads: CSVEAPDRRSYNEQFF. The CDR3 nucleotides are TGCAGCGTTGAAGCACCCGACAGAAGGTCCTACAATGAGCAGTTCTTC.

This clonotype was seen many times. The chain employs TRBV12-3 or TRBV12-4 and TRBJ1-2, with D perhaps matching TRBD1 (5 bases). V lost 7 bases to trimming and J lost 4 bases, with 16 bases between them. The CDR3 totals 14 residues. CDR3 loop: CASKFFAGGYGYTF. In DNA form, the CDR3 reads TGTGCCAGCAAGTTTTTTGCGGGGGGCTATGGCTACACCTTC.

This clonotype was seen at least ten times. This rearrangement joins TRBV5-1 to TRBJ2-3, with a possible D match to TRBD1 (6 bases). Trimming took 1 base from V and 8 from J, leaving 26 bases between them. The germline V gene has CDR1 SGHRS and CDR2 YFSETQ. This CDR3 contains 18 residues. This CDR3 reads CASSLTQGSTPDQSTQYF. CDR3 DNA: TGCGCCAGCAGCTTGACACAGGGATCTACTCCTGACCAGAGTACGCAGTATTTT. The full variable domain, completed using reference TRBV5-1 and TRBJ2-3, is KAGVTQTPRYLIKTRGQQVTLSCSPISGHRSVSWYQQTPGQGLQFLFEYFSETQRNKGNFPGRFSGRQFSNSRSEMNVSTLELGDSALYLCASSLTQGSTPDQSTQYFGPGTRLTVL.

V gene TRBV20-1 combines with J gene TRBJ2-7; D unclear. The CDR3 sequence is 15 residues long. Germline values: CDR1 DFQATT, CDR2 SNEGSKA (reference sequence). The V end lost 0 bases, the J end lost 1 base, and 13 bases lay between the germline ends. CDR3 in amino acids: CSARDPRIKSYEQYF. In nucleotides, the CDR3 is TGCAGTGCTAGAGACCCCAGGATTAAATCCTACGAGCAGTACTTC.

The chain recombines TRBV3-1 with TRBJ2-3; TRBD2 matches 11 bases. Trimming at V came to 0 bases and at J to 3 bases, leaving 8 bases not matched to a gene. CDR1 and CDR2 from the germline V gene are LGHDT and YNNKEL (reference sequence). This CDR3 is built from 18 residues. The CDR3 loop reads CASSQEGLAGGGTDTQYF. CDR3 sequence (DNA): TGTGCCAGCAGCCAAGAGGGGCTAGCGGGGGGAGGGACAGATACGCAGTATTTT.

This clonotype was picked up many times. V and J are TRBV10-3 and TRBJ1-5, with a tentative D call TRBD1 (5 bases). CDR1 is ENHRY, CDR2 SYGVKD, per germline. This CDR3 has 15 amino acids. The V end lost 5 bases, the J end lost 7 bases, and 18 bases lay between the germline ends. The CDR3 spells CAISSGSPNAQPQHF. In DNA, the CDR3 is TGTGCCATCAGTTCAGGGTCGCCCAATGCCCAGCCCCAGCATTTT.

The genes are TRBV29-1 and TRBJ1-5; maybe TRBD1 (6 bases). The CDR3 runs to 13 residues. Germline-derived CDR1 and CDR2 are SQVTM and ANQGSEA. CDR3 sequence (DNA): TGCGGGAGGAGCGGGGGGCGCAATCAGCCCCAGCATTTT. Encoded protein: CGRSGGRNQPQHF.

The sample holds many counts of this clonotype. The V gene is TRBV29-1, the J gene TRBJ2-1; a possible D gene is TRBD1 (6 bases). Trimming left V 4 bases short and J 8 bases short, with 12 bases between. The CDR3 consists of 12 residues. Per germline, CDR1 SQVTM and CDR2 ANQGSEA. In DNA form, the CDR3 reads TGCAGCGTTGCACAGGGAGTCCATGAGCAGTTCTTC. Its translation is CSVAQGVHEQFF.

This clonotype was seen ten or more times. V is TRBV24-1 and J is TRBJ2-3, with TRBD2 matching over 9 bases. The CDR3 runs 18 residues. Per the germline V gene, CDR1 is KGHDR and CDR2 is SFDVKD. Unmatched junction bases numbered 11, after V lost 3 bases and J lost 2 bases. The CDR3 protein is CATSDILAGTLHTDTQYF. The CDR3 DNA reads as TGTGCCACCAGTGATATTCTAGCGGGAACACTTCACACAGATACGCAGTATTTT.

In this sample, this clonotype turned up a few times. This chain joins TRBV20-1 and TRBJ2-3, with D possibly being TRBD2 (6 bases). V lost 0 bases and J 1 base, leaving 8 bases between the germline ends. This CDR3 has 14 residues. Per germline, CDR1 DFQATT and CDR2 SNEGSKA (reference sequence). CDR3 in DNA: TGCAGTGCTAGAGATTGGGAGGGCACAGATACGCAGTATTTT. Its protein product is CSARDWEGTDTQYF.

This clonotype was seen a few times. The chain links TRBV5-6 to TRBJ2-1, with D perhaps TRBD2 (6 bases). This CDR3 has 15 residues. Germline CDR1 is SGHDT and CDR2 is YYEEEE. Trimming removed 1 base at V and 3 bases at J, with 11 bases between. CDR3 in DNA: TGTGCCAGCAGCTTGATCGGGGGAGACTACAATGAGCAGTTCTTC. Translation gives CASSLIGGDYNEQFF.